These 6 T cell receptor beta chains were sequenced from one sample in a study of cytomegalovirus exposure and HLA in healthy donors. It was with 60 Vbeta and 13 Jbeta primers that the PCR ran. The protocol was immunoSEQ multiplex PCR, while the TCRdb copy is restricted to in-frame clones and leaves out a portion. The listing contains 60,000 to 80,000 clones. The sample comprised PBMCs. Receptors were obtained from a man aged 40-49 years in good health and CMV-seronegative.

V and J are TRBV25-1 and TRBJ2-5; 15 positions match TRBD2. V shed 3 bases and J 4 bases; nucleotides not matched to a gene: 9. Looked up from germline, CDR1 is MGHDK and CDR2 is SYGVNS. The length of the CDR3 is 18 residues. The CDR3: CASSDPGTSGRLGETQYF. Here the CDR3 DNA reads TGTGCCAGCAGTGACCCCGGGACTAGCGGGAGGTTAGGAGAGACCCAGTACTTC.

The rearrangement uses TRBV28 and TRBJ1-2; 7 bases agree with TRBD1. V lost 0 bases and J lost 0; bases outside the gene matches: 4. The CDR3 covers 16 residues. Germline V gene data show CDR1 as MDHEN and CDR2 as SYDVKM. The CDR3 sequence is CASSLWGTATNYGYTF. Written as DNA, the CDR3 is TGTGCCAGCAGTTTATGGGGGACAGCGACTAACTATGGCTACACCTTC.

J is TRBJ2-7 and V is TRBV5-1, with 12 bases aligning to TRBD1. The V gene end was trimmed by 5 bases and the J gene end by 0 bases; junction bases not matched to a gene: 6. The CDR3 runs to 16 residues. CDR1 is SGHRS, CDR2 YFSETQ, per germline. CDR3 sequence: CASRRGQGASSYEQYF. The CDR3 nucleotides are TGCGCCAGCAGGAGGGGACAGGGGGCCAGCTCCTACGAGCAGTACTTC.

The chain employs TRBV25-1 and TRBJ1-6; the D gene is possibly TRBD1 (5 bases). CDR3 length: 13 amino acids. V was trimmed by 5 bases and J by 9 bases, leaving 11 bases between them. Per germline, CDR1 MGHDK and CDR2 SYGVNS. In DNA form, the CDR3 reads TGTGCCAGCAGTCCTCCAGGGCGTTCACCCCTCCACTTT. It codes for CASSPPGRSPLHF.

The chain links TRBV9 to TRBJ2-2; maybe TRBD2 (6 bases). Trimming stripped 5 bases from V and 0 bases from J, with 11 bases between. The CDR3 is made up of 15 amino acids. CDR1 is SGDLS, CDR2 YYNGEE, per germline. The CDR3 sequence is CASRRGNTNTGELFF. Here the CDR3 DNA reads TGTGCCAGCAGACGGGGGAATACGAACACCGGGGAGCTGTTTTTT.

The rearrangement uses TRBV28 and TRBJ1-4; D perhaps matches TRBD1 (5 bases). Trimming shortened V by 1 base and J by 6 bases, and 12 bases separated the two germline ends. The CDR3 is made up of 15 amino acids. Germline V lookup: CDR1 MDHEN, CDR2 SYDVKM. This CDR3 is CASSLLKGFDEKLFF. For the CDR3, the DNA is TGTGCCAGCAGTTTATTAAAGGGGTTCGATGAAAAACTGTTTTTT.